This passage covers 10 T cell receptor beta chains from one sample sequenced in a study of T-cell memory formation after mild COVID-19. Via MiXCR, TCRdb re-called the 5' RACE reads, giving one row per CDR3 protein. Here the sample spans approximately 390,000 distinct CDR3 sequences, about 16% being singletons. Sequencing input: PBMCs or a T cell subset sorted from them (not recorded which). All receptors derive from a man between 18 and 35 years old who had mild COVID-19 (a few samples of this study predate the infection). Cell type and time point are not known.

The gene calls are TRBV6-6 and TRBJ1-6; possibly TRBD1 for D (6 bases). Trimming removed 5 bases from V and 8 bases from J, with 7 bases in between. Germline CDR1 reads MNHNY; CDR2 reads SVGAGI (reference sequence). There are 12 residues in the CDR3. The CDR3 here is CASSHRDSPLHF. The CDR3 DNA sequence: TGTGCCAGCAGTCACAGGGATTCACCCCTCCACTTT.

CDR3 sequence reads: CASSSDGYGGTDTQYF. The CDR3 DNA reads TGTGCCAGCAGTTCAGACGGTTATGGGGGCACAGATACGCAGTATTTT. The gene calls are TRBV6-5 and TRBJ2-3, with D uncertain. V lost 4 bases and J lost 1, with 15 bases in between. The germline V gene encodes CDR1 MNHEY and CDR2 SVGAGI. This CDR3 is 16 amino acids long.

The chain couples TRBV19 to TRBJ2-1, with a possible D match to TRBD1 (7 bases). The V end lost 1 base, the J end lost 4 bases, and 17 bases lay between the germline ends. Germline V CDR1 and CDR2: LNHDA, SQIVND (reference sequence). This CDR3 is built from 17 residues. The CDR3 region has the DNA TGTGCCAGTAGTATAGCGTTGGGAGGACAGGCGTACAATGAGCAGTTCTTC. Its protein product is CASSIALGGQAYNEQFF.

The chain couples TRBV27 to TRBJ2-3; a possible D gene is TRBD2 (6 bases). The CDR3 has 16 amino acids. V lost 5 bases, J lost 2 bases, and 17 bases lay in between. Germline V gene lookup returns CDR1 MNHEY and CDR2 SMNVEV (reference sequence). CDR3 sequence: CASSPDLGTSTDTQYF. Written as DNA, the CDR3 is TGTGCCAGCAGTCCCGACCTTGGGACTTCCACAGATACGCAGTATTTT.

At least ten counts were recorded for this clonotype. CDR3 in DNA: TGCGCCAGCAGCCAAGGAGAGCTTCCACAGCAGCCCCAGCATTTT. It translates to CASSQGELPQQPQHF. The chain has TRBV5-1 and TRBJ1-5; D remains unclear. This CDR3 is built from 15 residues. CDR1 is SGHRS, CDR2 YFSETQ, per germline. The germline V and J ends were trimmed by 4 bases and 7 bases, with 18 bases remaining between them.

This clonotype has a count of ten or more. The chain employs TRBV11-2 and TRBJ2-1; 11 nucleotides align to TRBD2. The CDR3 consists of 16 residues. V shed 5 bases, J shed 0 bases, and the junction held 3 bases outside the gene matches. CDR1 SGHAT and CDR2 FQNNGV come from the germline V gene. For the CDR3, the DNA is TGTGCCAGCAGCCTAGGACTAGCGGGCTCCTACAATGAGCAGTTCTTC. Protein: CASSLGLAGSYNEQFF.

The chain joins TRBV5-1 to TRBJ2-7, with a tentative D call TRBD1 (6 bases). With 0 bases removed from V and 0 bases from J, the gap between germline ends came to 13 bases. From germline, CDR1 is SGHRS and CDR2 YFSETQ. The CDR3 sequence is 16 residues long. The CDR3 region has the DNA TGCGCCAGCAGCTTGGTAGCAGGGGCGAGCTCCTACGAGCAGTACGTC. This translates into CASSLVAGASSYEQYV.

This rearrangement joins TRBV19 to TRBJ1-5; no firm D call. In germline, CDR1 is LNHDA, CDR2 SQIVND (reference sequence). The V end lost 6 bases, the J end lost 4 bases, and 7 bases lay between the germline ends. This CDR3 contains 12 residues. CDR3 in amino acids: CASRRENQPQHF. As DNA, the CDR3 is TGTGCCAGTAGGAGGGAGAATCAGCCCCAGCATTTT.

This clonotype turned up a few times. V is TRBV5-1 and J is TRBJ2-1, with D possibly being TRBD2 (7 bases). Germline values: CDR1 SGHRS, CDR2 YFSETQ. The CDR3 has 17 amino acids. The V gene lost 1 base and the J gene lost 8 bases, with 22 bases spanning the gap. The CDR3: CASSLFSRRGLSDEQFF. The CDR3 bases are TGCGCCAGCAGCTTGTTTTCGCGGCGGGGGCTTTCCGATGAGCAGTTCTTC. The whole variable domain, remainder taken from reference TRBV5-1 and TRBJ2-1, is KAGVTQTPRYLIKTRGQQVTLSCSPISGHRSVSWYQQTPGQGLQFLFEYFSETQRNKGNFPGRFSGRQFSNSRSEMNVSTLELGDSALYLCASSLFSRRGLSDEQFFGPGTRLTVL.

V and J are TRBV6-2 or TRBV6-3 and TRBJ1-5; D perhaps matches TRBD1 (5 bases). Trimming left V 8 bases short and J 7 bases short, with 12 bases between. Germline V gene data show CDR1 as MNHEY and CDR2 as SVGEGT. This CDR3 contains 12 residues. CDR3 loop: CASGDGGQPQHF. The CDR3 nucleotides are TGTGCCAGCGGGGACGGAGGACAGCCCCAGCATTTT.